This is a list of T cell receptor beta chains from one sample in a study of control samples from healthy donors and cancer patients. Some clones are missing from TCRdb's copy, which holds only in-frame ones; the method was immunoSEQ multiplex PCR. The repertoire consists of tens of thousands of clones, with approximately 90% occurring once and the leading ten covering 5.5% to 7.5%. Sequencing was performed on blood. The receptors come from a man between 45 and 60 years old in good health. Each CDR3 is given with its conserved first and last residue. D genes are given only for firm matches.

v_gene	d_gene	j_gene	CDR3aa	CDR3nt
TRBV6-1	NA	TRBJ2-1	CASSEGPGSHNEQFF	TGTGCCAGCAGTGAAGGCCCAGGAAGTCACAATGAGCAGTTCTTC
TRBV27	NA	TRBJ2-7	CASGGTPTYEQYF	TGTGCCAGCGGGGGGACACCTACATACGAGCAGTACTTC
TRBV12-3/TRBV12-4	NA	TRBJ1-2	CASSRGDGYTF	TGTGCCAGCTCCCGCGGGGATGGCTACACCTTC
TRBV24-1	NA	TRBJ1-1	CATSDLGNTEAFF	TGTGCCACCAGTGATTTAGGGAACACTGAAGCTTTCTTT
TRBV6-2/TRBV6-3	NA	TRBJ2-7	CASSYSPSSYEQYF	TGTGCCAGCAGTTATTCACCGAGCTCCTACGAGCAGTACTTC
TRBV7-9	NA	TRBJ2-5	CASSLRQVVGLAEETQYF	TGTGCCAGCAGCCTAAGACAGGTGGTGGGGCTAGCGGAAGAGACCCAGTACTTC
TRBV4-3	NA	TRBJ2-1	CASSQISGGSSYNEQFF	TGCGCCAGCAGCCAGATCTCCGGCGGAAGCTCCTACAATGAGCAGTTCTTC
TRBV11-3	NA	TRBJ2-7	CASSLGGSGGQRGNGDEQYF	TGTGCCAGCAGCTTAGGTGGATCGGGCGGACAGAGGGGGAACGGGGACGAGCAGTACTTC
TRBV5-1	NA	TRBJ2-3	CASSLIDGSQDTQYF	TGCGCCAGCAGCTTGATTGACGGAAGTCAAGATACGCAGTATTTT
TRBV4-2	NA	TRBJ1-6	CASSNKGDSYNSPLHF	TGTGCCAGCAGCAACAAAGGGGATTCCTATAATTCACCCCTCCACTTT
TRBV2	NA	TRBJ1-4	CASSQYAIRTNEKLFF	TGTGCCAGCAGTCAGTACGCAATACGAACTAATGAAAAACTGTTTTTT
TRBV3-1/TRBV3-2	TRBD1	TRBJ1-5	CASSPADRVQPQHF	TGTGCCAGCAGCCCCGCGGACAGGGTACAGCCCCAGCATTTT
TRBV3-1/TRBV3-2	NA	TRBJ1-6	CASSQVLGRGGLPLHF	TGTGCCAGCAGCCAAGTACTGGGCCGGGGAGGTTTACCCCTCCACTTT
TRBV6-5	TRBD1	TRBJ2-2	CASSRDSYTGELFF	TGTGCCAGCAGTAGGGACAGCTACACCGGGGAGCTGTTTTTT